One T cell receptor beta chain is described in this entry. Clinical history as reported by participants underpinned cohort assignment. These data are taken from a study of blood T cell repertoires in COVID-19. V was clipped by 5 bases and J by 0 bases; unmatched bases: 9. Germline-derived CDR1 and CDR2 are SGHDT and YYEEEE. This CDR3 is built from 16 residues. The assay was immunoSEQ multiplex PCR, and TCRdb's table has in-frame clones only and misses some. The data show some 380,000 clones, 70% to 90% seen once. The chain is built from TRBV5-6 and TRBJ2-5; 8 bases are shared with TRBD2. The clonotype originates from a woman between 40 and 55 years old with acute COVID-19. Sequencing used PBMCs or T cells enriched from blood (not recorded which). Here the CDR3 DNA reads TGTGCCAGCAGTCCTGGACTAGCCCCAGACCAAGAGACCCAGTACTTC. Translated, it gives CASSPGLAPDQETQYF.